This T cell receptor beta chain is drawn from a study of OX40 agonist ivuxolimab in advanced cancers. Overall study results and limits: Among T cells, CD8+ cells averaged more expanded clones than CD4+ cells. Clones of CD4+ and CD8+ blood T cells grew by week 6 at doses of 0.1 to 3.0 mg/kg.

Drawing of blood for sampling happened at baseline, at cycle 4 day 1, and at cycle 7 day 1. The assay was immunoSEQ multiplex PCR, and TCRdb's table has in-frame clones only and misses some. The repertoire includes around 100,000 clones, 89% of them detected once, and 0.15% to 0.2% sits in the top ten. Points on this clone: What it recognizes is unknown.

This receptor was obtained from an adult with an advanced solid tumor such as melanoma, head and neck, liver or kidney cancer. The input for sequencing was CD4+ or CD8+ T cells sorted from blood, taken in a trial of the OX40 agonist ivuxolimab.

The CDR3 bases are TGCGCCAGCAGCTTGGCCCTGGGAGTGAACACTGAAGCTTTCTTT. Its translation is CASSLALGVNTEAFF. The chain uses TRBV5-1 and TRBJ1-1, with D unclear. CDR1 is SGHRS, CDR2 YFSETQ, per germline. V shed 0 bases and J shed 0 bases, with 9 bases lying between them. The CDR3 is 15 residues long.